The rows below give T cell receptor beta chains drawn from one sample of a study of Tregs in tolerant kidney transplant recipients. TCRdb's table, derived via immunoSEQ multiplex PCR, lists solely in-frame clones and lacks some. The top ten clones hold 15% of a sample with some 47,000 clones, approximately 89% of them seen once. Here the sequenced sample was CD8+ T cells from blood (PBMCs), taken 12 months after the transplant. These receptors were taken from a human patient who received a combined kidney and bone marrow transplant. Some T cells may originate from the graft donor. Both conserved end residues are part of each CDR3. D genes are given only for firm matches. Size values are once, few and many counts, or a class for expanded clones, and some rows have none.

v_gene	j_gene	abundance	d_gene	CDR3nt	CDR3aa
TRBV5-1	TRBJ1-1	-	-	TGCGCCAGCAGCTCTACAGTAAAGGGAGGAATGAACACTGAAGCTTTCTTT	CASSSTVKGGMNTEAFF
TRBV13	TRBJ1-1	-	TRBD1	TGTGCCAGCAGCCAGGGACAGAAAGAAGCTTTCTTT	CASSQGQKEAFF
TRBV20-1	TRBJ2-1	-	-	TGCAGTGCTTTCGTATGGGGCGAGTTCTTC	CSAFVWGEFF
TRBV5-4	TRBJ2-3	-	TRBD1	TGTGCCAGCAGGCGGGGACAGGCCTTCACAGATACGCAGTATTTT	CASRRGQAFTDTQYF
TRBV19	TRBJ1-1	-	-	TGTGCCAGTAGTATGCCCGGGACTGCACCTGGGACTGAAGCTTTCTTT	CASSMPGTAPGTEAFF
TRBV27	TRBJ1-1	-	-	TGTGCCAGCAGTTTTTCAGGATCCCAGGGCTCGATCACTGAAGCTTTCTTT	CASSFSGSQGSITEAFF
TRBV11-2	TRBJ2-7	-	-	TGTGCCAGCAGCTTAGTTCCTGGCGGGGACGAGCAGTACTTC	CASSLVPGGDEQYF
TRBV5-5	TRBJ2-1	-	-	TGTGCCAGCAGCTTCGTCGGGACTGCCAATGAGCAGTTCTTC	CASSFVGTANEQFF
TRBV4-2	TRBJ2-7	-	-	TGTGCCAGCAGCTCTCAGGACAGCTCCTACGAGCAGTACTTC	CASSSQDSSYEQYF
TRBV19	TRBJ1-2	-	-	TGTGCCAGTAGCCCAAAGGGACTGATCTATGGCTACACCTTC	CASSPKGLIYGYTF
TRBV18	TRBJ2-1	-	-	TGTGCCAGCTCACCAATTATCTTAGCCTCTGGGTCAGATGAGCAGTTCTTC	CASSPIILASGSDEQFF
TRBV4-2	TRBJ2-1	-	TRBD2	TGTGCCAGCAGCCAGAGCGGGAGCGCCCAATACAATGAGCAGTTCTTC	CASSQSGSAQYNEQFF
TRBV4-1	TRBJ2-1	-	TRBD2	TGCGCCAGCAGCCAAGTGTGGGAGGGCCTTAAGGAGCAGTTCTTC	CASSQVWEGLKEQFF
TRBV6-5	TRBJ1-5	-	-	TGTGCCAGCAGTTACTCGTTCGGGGTGGGCAATCAGCCCCAGCATTTT	CASSYSFGVGNQPQHF
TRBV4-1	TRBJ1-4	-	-	TGCGCCAGCAGCCAAGAGCGGGGGGGCCGTGAAAAACTGTTTTTT	CASSQERGGREKLFF
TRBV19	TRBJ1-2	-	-	TGTGCCAGTAGTATAGGGCCAGGGTCGGACTATGGCTACACCTTC	CASSIGPGSDYGYTF
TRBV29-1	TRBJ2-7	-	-	TGCAGCGTTGAGTCGGGAATCTCCTACGAGCAGTACTTC	CSVESGISYEQYF
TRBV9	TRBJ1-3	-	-	TGTGCCAGCAGCACAGGTAACTCTGGAAACACCATATATTTT	CASSTGNSGNTIYF
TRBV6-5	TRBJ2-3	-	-	TGTGCCAGCAGTTACTCGTCTAACACAGATACGCAGTATTTT	CASSYSSNTDTQYF
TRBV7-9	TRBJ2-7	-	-	TGTGCCAGCAGCCTGGAAGGAGCTACCTACGAGCAGTACTTC	CASSLEGATYEQYF
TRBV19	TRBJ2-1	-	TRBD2	TGTGCCAGTAGCCGTACTAGCGGGTTTCCCTACAATGAGCAGTTCTTC	CASSRTSGFPYNEQFF
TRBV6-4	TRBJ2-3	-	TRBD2	TGTGCCAGCAGTGAGGGGACTAGCGGGGTCACAGATACGCAGTATTTT	CASSEGTSGVTDTQYF
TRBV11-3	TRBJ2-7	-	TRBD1	TGTGCCAGCACTTTAGGACAGGGGGCAAGCGACGAGCAGTACTTC	CASTLGQGASDEQYF
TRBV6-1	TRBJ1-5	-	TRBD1	TGTGCCAGCAGTGAAGAACTCGCGACAGGGGAAAATCAGCCCCAGCATTTT	CASSEELATGENQPQHF
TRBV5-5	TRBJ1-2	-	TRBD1	TGTGCCAGCAGCTTGGGGCTGGGACAGGGGAGCTATGGCTACACCTTC	CASSLGLGQGSYGYTF
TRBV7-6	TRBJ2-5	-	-	TGTGCCAGCAGCTCGCAAGAGACCCAGTACTTC	CASSSQETQYF
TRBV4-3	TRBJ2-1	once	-	TGCGCCAGCAGCCAAGATTTAATATTAGGAGGGCTGCGGAATGAGCAGTTCTTC	CASSQDLILGGLRNEQFF
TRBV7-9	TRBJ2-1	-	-	TGTGCCAGCAGCTTAGGGCAATACAATGAGCAGTTCTTC	CASSLGQYNEQFF
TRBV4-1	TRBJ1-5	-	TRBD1	TGCGCCAGCAGCCCTGGACAGGGAAGCCAGCCCCAGCATTTT	CASSPGQGSQPQHF
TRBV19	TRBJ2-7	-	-	TGTGCCAGTATGGTCGCAGGTTCCTACGAGCAGTACTTC	CASMVAGSYEQYF
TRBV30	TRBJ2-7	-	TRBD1	TGTGCCTGGAAGGTGGCCAGGGGGCGGGACGAGCAGTACTTC	CAWKVARGRDEQYF
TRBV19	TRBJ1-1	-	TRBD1	TGTGCCAGTACCTCGACCCGGACAGGGCGGAACACTGAAGCTTTCTTT	CASTSTRTGRNTEAFF
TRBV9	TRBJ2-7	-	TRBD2	TGTGCCAGCAGCGTGGGACTAGCGGCCTACGAGCAGTACTTC	CASSVGLAAYEQYF
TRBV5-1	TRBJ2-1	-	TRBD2	TGCGCCAGCAGCCCGTCTAGCGGGGGTGTGAGCAATGAGCAGTTCTTC	CASSPSSGGVSNEQFF
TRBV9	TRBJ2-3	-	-	TGTGCCAGCAGCGCGGGAACCACAGATACGCAGTATTTT	CASSAGTTDTQYF